These 3 T cell receptor beta chains share one sample of origin, sequenced in a study of identical twins. TCRdb analysed the 5' RACE reads with MiXCR anew, one entry per CDR3 protein. Of 1.5 million to 2 million distinct CDR3 sequences listed, about 31% are singletons. Input material: cord blood. The source is a newborn girl in good health.

As concerns this clonotype: Being one base from a much bigger clone, this may be a read error. The chain carries TRBV10-3 and TRBJ1-5, with no clear D. There are 13 residues in the CDR3. Germline V gives CDR1 ENHRY, CDR2 SYGVKD. Written as DNA, the CDR3 is TGTGCCACCAGTAGTGGCAGAGATCAGCCCCAGCATTTT. Translating it yields CATSSGRDQPQHF.

The genes are TRBV9 and TRBJ1-1; 7 bases match TRBD1. CDR1 and CDR2 (germline): SGDLS, YYNGEE. This CDR3 spans 15 amino acids. V trimming: 3 bases; J trimming: 6 bases; junction bases outside the gene matches: 11. In DNA form, the CDR3 reads TGTGCCAGCAGCGAGAGGACAGGTCACACTGCTGAAGCTTTCTTT. Residues: CASSERTGHTAEAFF.

As concerns this clonotype: A read error is possible here, since a much larger clone lies one base away. The chain joins TRBV24-1 to TRBJ2-7; 7 bases line up with TRBD1. CDR3 size: 14 residues. Germline-derived CDR1 and CDR2 are KGHDR and SFDVKD. In DNA form, the CDR3 reads TGTGCCGCCAGTGACAACAGGGGTCCCTACGAGCAGTACTTC. Its protein is CAASDNRGPYEQYF.